Listed here are 16 T cell receptor beta chains from one sample, sequenced in a study of T cell changes during pregnancy in multiple sclerosis. TCRdb's table, derived via immunoSEQ multiplex PCR, lists solely in-frame clones and lacks some. The sample holds about 64,000 clones, just under 95% seen once. Source: peripheral blood, taken in the second trimester of pregnancy. Receptor source: a female donor with multiple sclerosis, enrolled in a pregnancy study.

This chain uses TRBV2 with TRBJ1-4; 8 bases match TRBD1. CDR3 length: 14 residues. Germline V gene data show CDR1 as SNHLY and CDR2 as FYNNEI. The ends lost 2 bases at V and 5 bases at J; junction bases unmatched: 1. The CDR3 spells CASSETGGNEKLFF. In DNA, the CDR3 is TGTGCCAGCAGTGAAACAGGGGGGAATGAAAAACTGTTTTTT.

There are a few counts of this clone. The chain combines TRBV27 with TRBJ2-3; the match to TRBD1 covers 10 bases. Trimming removed 1 base from V and 5 bases from J; junction bases left unmatched: 9. Germline values: CDR1 MNHEY, CDR2 SMNVEV (reference sequence). The CDR3 has 17 residues. The CDR3 is CASSLYPTGQGRDTQYF. The CDR3 nucleotides are TGTGCCAGCAGTTTATACCCAACGGGACAGGGGAGAGATACGCAGTATTTT.

This clone was picked up a small number of times. This chain connects TRBV27 to TRBJ1-5, with D unresolved. The CDR3 totals 12 residues. The ends were cut back, 6 bases at V and 0 bases at J, with 3 bases in the middle. Germline V gene lookup returns CDR1 MNHEY and CDR2 SMNVEV (reference sequence). CDR3 in DNA: TGTGCCAGCAGCTATAGCAATCAGCCCCAGCATTTT. Its translation is CASSYSNQPQHF.

V gene TRBV6-5 combines with J gene TRBJ2-7, with 7 bases matching TRBD2. Unmatched junction bases numbered 10, after V lost 3 bases and J lost 2 bases. The CDR3 runs to 16 residues. The V gene's germline CDR1 is MNHEY and CDR2 SVGAGI. CDR3 sequence: CASSYSTGLTTYEQYF. As DNA, the CDR3 is TGTGCCAGCAGTTATTCCACGGGACTAACCACCTACGAGCAGTACTTC.

This clone was seen ten or more times. The V gene is TRBV7-9, the J gene TRBJ1-5; D not resolved. V was shortened by 4 bases and J by 5 bases, with 6 bases between the two germline ends. Germline-derived CDR1 and CDR2 are SEHNR and FQNEAQ (reference sequence). CDR3 size: 12 residues. DNA for the CDR3: TGTGCCAGCAGCTCCGGAGATCAGCCCCAGCATTTT. Protein sequence: CASSSGDQPQHF.

The rearrangement links TRBV4-1 to TRBJ2-7, with 10 bases lining up with TRBD2. The trim removed 0 bases at V and 2 bases at J, leaving 10 bases unmatched. The CDR3 contains 18 residues. Germline CDR1 MGHRA, CDR2 YSYEKL. The CDR3 loop reads CASSQEQLAGTPPYEQYF. The CDR3 DNA follows: TGCGCCAGCAGCCAAGAGCAACTAGCGGGAACCCCACCCTACGAGCAGTACTTC.

The V call is TRBV10-3, the J call TRBJ2-3, with TRBD2 matching 10 bases. J gave up 0 bases and V 10 bases, and 7 bases lay outside the gene matches. This CDR3 comprises 15 residues. Germline-derived CDR1 and CDR2 are ENHRY and SYGVKD. CDR3 DNA sequence: TGTGCCACGGAAATAGCGGGAGGAAGCACAGATACGCAGTATTTT. It specifies CATEIAGGSTDTQYF.

The chain uses TRBV28 and TRBJ2-7, with 14 bases identical to TRBD2. The V and J ends lost 5 bases and 2 bases, in that order; junction bases with no gene match: 2. Germline V gene sequence: CDR1 MDHEN, CDR2 SYDVKM. The CDR3 totals 15 residues. The CDR3 DNA reads TGTGCCAGCAGTGTGGGACTAGCGGGGGCCTACGAGCAGTACTTC. Translated, it gives CASSVGLAGAYEQYF. Full variable domain (missing parts from reference TRBV28 and TRBJ2-7): DVKVTQSSRYLVKRTGEKVFLECVQDMDHENMFWYRQDPGLGLRLIYFSYDVKMKEKGDIPEGYSVSREKKERFSLILESASTNQTSMYLCASSVGLAGAYEQYFGPGTRLTVT.

The genes are TRBV5-5 and TRBJ2-2, with TRBD2 matching 9 bases. V lost 9 bases to trimming and J lost 4 bases; unmatched junction nucleotides: 10. This CDR3 region has 15 residues. In germline, CDR1 is SGHKS, CDR2 YYEKEE (reference sequence). The CDR3 sequence: CATRWAGGPTGELFF. The CDR3 nucleotides read TGTGCCACCCGGTGGGCGGGAGGGCCCACCGGGGAGCTGTTTTTT.

V usage is TRBV19 and J usage is TRBJ2-1, with TRBD1 as a possible D gene (6 bases). CDR1 is LNHDA, CDR2 SQIVND, per germline (reference sequence). Trimming shortened V by 5 bases and J by 2 bases, and 13 bases separated the two germline ends. CDR3 size: 15 residues. The CDR3 nucleotides are TGTGCCAGTAGTCCCCCCGGGACAACCTACAATGAGCAGTTCTTC. Amino acid sequence: CASSPPGTTYNEQFF.

In nucleotides, the CDR3 is TGTGCCAGCAGCTCGACTAGCGGGAGGGCCGGTGAGCAGTTCTTC. Translation: CASSSTSGRAGEQFF. This rearrangement joins TRBV7-9 to TRBJ2-1, with TRBD2 identical over 14 bases. J gave up 9 bases and V 4 bases, and 5 bases lay outside the gene matches. This CDR3 region has 15 residues. Per the germline V gene, CDR1 is SEHNR and CDR2 is FQNEAQ (reference sequence).

This clone showed up just once. V gene TRBV5-1 combines with J gene TRBJ1-1; D perhaps matches TRBD1 (5 bases). Between the trimmed V and J ends, which lost 4 bases and 1 base, there was a span of 11 bases. This CDR3 is 14 amino acids long. CDR1 and CDR2 from the germline V gene are SGHRS and YFSETQ. The CDR3 region has the DNA TGCGCCAGCAGCAAAACAGGAGAGAACACTGAAGCTTTCTTT. Translated: CASSKTGENTEAFF.

The rearrangement uses TRBV5-8 and TRBJ1-2, with TRBD1 matching 8 bases. V lost 0 bases, J lost 7 bases, and 8 bases stayed unmatched. The germline V gene has CDR1 SGHTS and CDR2 YDEGEE. This CDR3 comprises 15 residues. CDR3 residues: CASSLGTGRLGGYTF. The CDR3 DNA reads TGTGCCAGCAGCTTGGGGACAGGGAGATTAGGTGGCTACACCTTC.

A single count supports this clone. CDR3 sequence: CASSLQGSYGYTF. CDR3 coding DNA: TGTGCCAGTAGTTTACAGGGTAGCTATGGCTACACCTTC. The chain is built from TRBV19 and TRBJ1-2; tentatively, D is TRBD1 (6 bases). Germline V gene lookup returns CDR1 LNHDA and CDR2 SQIVND (reference sequence). V lost 5 bases and J 4 bases, leaving 11 bases between the germline ends. The CDR3 has 13 amino acids. Full variable domain (remainder filled in from reference TRBV19 and TRBJ1-2): DGGITQSPKYLFRKEGQNVTLSCEQNLNHDAMYWYRQDPGQGLRLIYYSQIVNDFQKGDIAEGYSVSREKKESFPLTVTSAQKNPTAFYLCASSLQGSYGYTFGSGTRLTVV.

The V and J genes are TRBV6-5 and TRBJ2-5; the match to TRBD2 covers 15 bases. V lost 5 bases to trimming and J lost 4 bases; unmatched junction nucleotides: 2. Germline V gene sequence: CDR1 MNHEY, CDR2 SVGAGI. The CDR3 runs to 15 residues. As DNA, the CDR3 is TGTGCCAGCAGTGGACTAGCGGGAGGGCCAGAGACCCAGTACTTC. This encodes CASSGLAGGPETQYF.

This chain links TRBV19 with TRBJ2-1; D is possibly TRBD1 (6 bases). The CDR3 totals 15 residues. Trimming left V 5 bases short and J 6 bases short, with 17 bases between. In germline, CDR1 is LNHDA, CDR2 SQIVND (reference sequence). CDR3 DNA: TGTGCCAGTAGTCCTCCGGACAGACCCTCCAATGAGCAGTTCTTC. It is translated as CASSPPDRPSNEQFF.